The entry below gives a single TCR beta chain sequence along with its context. This entry belongs to a study of T cell responses to AZD1222 COVID-19 vaccine. CDR3 length: 14 amino acids. From germline, CDR1 is SGDLS and CDR2 YYNGEE. The V segment lost 3 bases and the J segment 9 bases; nucleotides outside the gene matches: 1. Measured with immunoSEQ multiplex PCR; TCRdb has only the in-frame clones, and not every one. The data contain 150,000 to 190,000 clones, 90% of them singletons. The sequenced sample was peripheral blood, obtained 28 days after the second AZD1222 dose. The clonotype originates from an adult who received the AZD1222 COVID-19 vaccine. The chain recombines TRBV9 with TRBJ1-6, with 12 bases matching TRBD1. The CDR3 nucleotides are TGTGCCAGCAGCGCGGGACAGGGGGCTTCACCCCTCCACTTT. Its translation is CASSAGQGASPLHF.